A single sample is the source of the 28 T cell receptor beta chains below, sequenced in a study of neurological immune-mediated disorders. TCRdb used MiXCR to reprocess the 5' RACE reads, holding one entry per CDR3 protein. This repertoire shows tens of thousands of distinct CDR3 sequences, about an eighth found once; its top ten account for over 1.5%. The source material was PBMCs. Receptors originate from a man aged 55 to 70 in good health.

This clonotype was seen ten or more times. This chain connects TRBV5-1 to TRBJ1-4, with 9 bases lining up with TRBD1. The J segment lost 6 bases and the V segment lost 3 bases, leaving 3 bases of the junction unmatched. The V gene's germline CDR1 is SGHRS and CDR2 YFSETQ. This CDR3 region has 14 residues. The CDR3 sequence: CASSWGQGHEKLFF. CDR3 nucleotides: TGCGCCAGCAGCTGGGGACAGGGACATGAAAAACTGTTTTTT. The full variable domain, in which reference TRBV5-1 and TRBJ1-4 provide the parts outside the CDR3, is KAGVTQTPRYLIKTRGQQVTLSCSPISGHRSVSWYQQTPGQGLQFLFEYFSETQRNKGNFPGRFSGRQFSNSRSEMNVSTLELGDSALYLCASSWGQGHEKLFFGSGTQLSVL.

This clonotype was counted at least ten times. The chain combines TRBV5-5 with TRBJ1-5; the D is unclear. Per germline, CDR1 SGHKS and CDR2 YYEKEE (reference sequence). The CDR3 consists of 14 residues. With 3 bases removed from V and 0 bases from J, the gap between germline ends came to 7 bases. Here the CDR3 DNA reads TGTGCCAGCAGCTCGATTAATAGCAATCAGCCCCAGCATTTT. This translates into CASSSINSNQPQHF.

At least ten counts were recorded for this clonotype. The chain combines TRBV5-1 with TRBJ1-1; D perhaps matches TRBD1 (6 bases). The CDR3 runs to 13 residues. Trimming removed 6 bases from V and 1 base from J, with 10 bases in between. Germline V lookup: CDR1 SGHRS, CDR2 YFSETQ. CDR3: CASTTTGNTEAFF. In DNA form, the CDR3 reads TGCGCCAGCACCACGACAGGGAACACTGAAGCTTTCTTT.

This clonotype was recorded at least ten times. The rearrangement links TRBV25-1 to TRBJ2-5; 9 bases align to TRBD1. CDR3 size: 15 residues. The V and J ends lost 3 bases and 4 bases, in that order; junction bases with no gene match: 6. CDR1 is MGHDK, CDR2 SYGVNS, per germline. CDR3 amino acids: CASSDPGQGRETQYF. The CDR3 nucleotides read TGTGCCAGCAGTGACCCGGGACAGGGTCGAGAGACCCAGTACTTC.

This clonotype was observed many times. This chain connects TRBV7-2 to TRBJ2-2, with TRBD1 identical over 7 bases. V lost 6 bases to trimming and J lost 1 base; unmatched junction nucleotides: 8. Germline-derived CDR1 and CDR2 are SGHTA and FQGNSA. The CDR3 is 16 residues long. The CDR3: CASRQIRQGNTGELFF. The CDR3 DNA follows: TGTGCCAGCAGGCAAATCCGACAGGGGAACACCGGGGAGCTGTTTTTT.

This clonotype was seen repeatedly, ten times or more. The genes are TRBV6-5 and TRBJ2-1, with 10 bases identical to TRBD1. Germline lookup yields CDR1 MNHEY and CDR2 SVGAGI. After removal of 6 bases from V and 5 bases from J, the junction contained 10 bases not matched to a gene. CDR3 length: 16 residues. The CDR3: CASRTTGQGKNNEQFF. The CDR3 region has the DNA TGTGCCAGCAGGACTACGGGACAGGGGAAAAACAATGAGCAGTTCTTC.

Notes on this clonotype: Sequence at one end of the junction differs from germline and may be a read error. In DNA, the CDR3 is TGTGCCAGCAGCCCCCAATACGCCACTGAAGCCTTCTTT. It yields the protein CASSPQYATEAFF. This chain joins TRBV11-2 and TRBJ1-1, with D unclear. Germline CDR1 reads SGHAT; CDR2 reads FQNNGV. The CDR3 is made up of 13 amino acids.

This sequence joins TRBV12-3 or TRBV12-4 and TRBJ2-1; tentative D call: TRBD2 (6 bases). The CDR3 sequence is 11 residues long. The CDR3 nucleotides are TGTGACACGAGCGGAGGGTATGAGCAGTTCTTC. Translation gives CDTSGGYEQFF.

This clonotype was recorded many times. CDR3: CASSYSGVDFASGANVLTF. CDR3 coding DNA: TGTGCCAGCAGTTACTCTGGGGTCGACTTTGCCTCTGGGGCCAACGTCCTGACTTTC. The chain is built from TRBV6-5 and TRBJ2-6; D unclear. The CDR3 is 19 amino acids. The germline gives CDR1 MNHEY, CDR2 SVGAGI. The ends were cut back, 0 bases at V and 0 bases at J, with 15 bases in the middle.

This clonotype came up many times. The chain's CDR3 is CASSEDRGINQPQHF. The CDR3 nucleotides read TGTGCCAGCAGCGAGGACAGGGGAATTAATCAGCCCCAGCATTTT. This chain uses TRBV7-2 with TRBJ1-5; TRBD1 matches at 9 bases. In germline, CDR1 is SGHTA, CDR2 FQGNSA. This CDR3 region has 15 residues. V gave up 5 bases and J gave up 4 bases; unmatched junction bases: 6. Using reference TRBV7-2 and TRBJ1-5 for the parts outside the CDR3, the full variable domain is GAGVSQSPSNKVTEKGKDVELRCDPISGHTALYWYRQSLGQGLEFLIYFQGNSAPDKSGLPSDRFSAERTGGSVSTLTIQRTQQEDSAVYLCASSEDRGINQPQHFGDGTRLSIL.

This clonotype was recorded at least ten times. The chain recombines TRBV5-1 with TRBJ1-6, with TRBD1 matching over 8 bases. The CDR3 sequence is 16 residues long. Trimming at V came to 7 bases and at J to 10 bases, leaving 16 bases not matched to a gene. The germline gives CDR1 SGHRS, CDR2 YFSETQ. The CDR3, as DNA: TGCGCCAGCTCTTCGGCGTTGGACAGGGTAGACTCACCCCTCCACTTT. This codes for CASSSALDRVDSPLHF.

This clonotype was counted at least ten times. The V gene is TRBV7-9, the J gene TRBJ2-7, with D possibly TRBD1 on 5 matching bases. Per the germline V gene, CDR1 is SEHNR and CDR2 is FQNEAQ (reference sequence). Trimming cost V 4 bases and J 3 bases, with 16 bases left between them. The CDR3 is made up of 15 amino acids. In nucleotides, the CDR3 is TGTGCCAGCAGCTCGGTCGGAACAGGCGACTACGAGCAGTACTTC. It is translated as CASSSVGTGDYEQYF.

This clonotype was picked up many times. This chain links TRBV7-2 with TRBJ2-2, with 11 bases that match TRBD2. The CDR3 is 13 amino acids. J was trimmed by 6 bases and V by 6 bases; bases with no gene match: 0. Germline V lookup: CDR1 SGHTA, CDR2 FQGNSA. The CDR3 nucleotides are TGTGCCAGCAGACTAGCGGGGGCCGGGGAGCTGTTTTTT. Translation: CASRLAGAGELFF. The entire variable domain, with the rest obtained from reference TRBV7-2 and TRBJ2-2, is as follows: GAGVSQSPSNKVTEKGKDVELRCDPISGHTALYWYRQSLGQGLEFLIYFQGNSAPDKSGLPSDRFSAERTGGSVSTLTIQRTQQEDSAVYLCASRLAGAGELFFGEGSRLTVL.

This clonotype was seen repeatedly, ten times or more. This chain links TRBV5-1 with TRBJ2-1; 13 bases line up with TRBD2. The V gene end was trimmed by 0 bases and the J gene end by 5 bases; junction bases not matched to a gene: 2. There are 16 residues in the CDR3. Germline V gene sequence: CDR1 SGHRS, CDR2 YFSETQ. In DNA form, the CDR3 reads TGCGCCAGCAGCTTGGGACTAGCGGGGGGAGACAATGAGCAGTTCTTC. Translated: CASSLGLAGGDNEQFF.

The table lists this clonotype with many counts. The gene calls are TRBV5-1 and TRBJ1-2; possibly TRBD1 for D (6 bases). V lost 3 bases and J 5 bases, leaving 14 bases between the germline ends. The CDR3 contains 14 residues. Germline V lookup: CDR1 SGHRS, CDR2 YFSETQ. CDR3 bases: TGCGCCAGCAGCTCCGGGGGGGCCGGGTATGGCTACACCTTC. Translated: CASSSGGAGYGYTF.

This clonotype was counted at least ten times. V and J are TRBV5-1 and TRBJ2-1, with D possibly matching TRBD1 (6 bases). V dropped 5 bases and J dropped 6 bases, with 6 bases sitting between them. CDR3 length: 11 residues. Germline-derived CDR1 and CDR2 are SGHRS and YFSETQ. CDR3 sequence reads: CASRDSNEQFF. The CDR3 nucleotides are TGCGCCAGCAGGGACAGCAATGAGCAGTTCTTC.

This clonotype was seen ten or more times. J is TRBJ2-3 and V is TRBV11-3; possibly TRBD1 for D (6 bases). Trimming took 6 bases from V and 0 from J, leaving 13 bases between them. CDR3 length equals 15 residues. CDR1 is SGHNT and CDR2 is YENEEA in the germline V gene. The CDR3 is CASSFQGLSTDTQYF. In DNA form, the CDR3 reads TGTGCCAGCAGTTTTCAGGGGTTAAGCACAGATACGCAGTATTTT.

This clonotype has only a few counts. The J gene is TRBJ2-3, the V gene TRBV20-1; 8 bases agree with TRBD2. Germline CDR1 DFQATT, CDR2 SNEGSKA (reference sequence). The CDR3 runs 11 residues. V was pared by 1 base and J by 9 bases, with 0 bases of the junction left unmatched. The CDR3 sequence is CSARGGRTQYF. The DNA of the CDR3 is TGCAGTGCTAGAGGCGGGAGGACGCAGTATTTT.

This clonotype was detected many times. The chain couples TRBV28 to TRBJ1-2; D may be TRBD1 (5 bases). The CDR3 covers 12 residues. V was pared by 4 bases and J by 4 bases, with 7 bases between. The germline gives CDR1 MDHEN, CDR2 SYDVKM. CDR3 in DNA: TGTGCCAGCAGTTCGGGGCCCTATGGCTACACCTTC. Protein sequence: CASSSGPYGYTF.

At least ten counts were recorded for this clonotype. The chain is built from TRBV7-2 and TRBJ2-1; no clear D gene. The germline V and J ends were trimmed by 5 bases and 8 bases, with 13 bases remaining between them. The CDR3 has 13 residues. Germline V gene sequence: CDR1 SGHTA, CDR2 FQGNSA. The DNA of the CDR3 is TGTGCCAGCAGCCCCCTCTCGGCCGATGAGCAGTTCTTC. Residues: CASSPLSADEQFF. Variable domain in full (rest from reference TRBV7-2 and TRBJ2-1): GAGVSQSPSNKVTEKGKDVELRCDPISGHTALYWYRQSLGQGLEFLIYFQGNSAPDKSGLPSDRFSAERTGGSVSTLTIQRTQQEDSAVYLCASSPLSADEQFFGPGTRLTVL.

This clonotype was observed at least ten times. The CDR3 reads CASRDGGLEQYF. In DNA, the CDR3 is TGTGCCAGCAGAGATGGGGGGCTCGAGCAGTACTTC. This chain joins TRBV28 and TRBJ2-7; D may match TRBD1 or TRBD2 (6 bases each). The CDR3 is made up of 12 amino acids. From germline, CDR1 is MDHEN and CDR2 SYDVKM. V gave up 6 bases and J gave up 6 bases, with 12 bases separating them.

This clonotype appeared many times. This rearrangement joins TRBV20-1 to TRBJ2-5; D call uncertain. CDR3 length: 10 residues. The V end was cut by 5 bases, the J end by 5 bases, with 6 bases between. Looked up from germline, CDR1 is DFQATT and CDR2 is SNEGSKA (reference sequence). CDR3 DNA sequence: TGCAGTGCTGGAGCGGAGACCCAGTACTTC. This sequence encodes CSAGAETQYF.

This clonotype was found many times. This sequence joins TRBV6-1 and TRBJ2-7, with a weak D call TRBD1 (7 bases). CDR1 MNHNS and CDR2 SASEGT come from the germline V gene. This CDR3 comprises 16 residues. Trimming pared 4 bases from V and 3 bases from J, leaving 19 bases between. The CDR3 protein is CASSAPQGRGDYEQYF. For the CDR3, the DNA is TGTGCCAGCAGTGCCCCCCAGGGCAGGGGGGACTACGAGCAGTACTTC.

This clonotype was detected ten times or more. J is TRBJ1-6 and V is TRBV20-1; D is possibly TRBD1 (5 bases). V dropped 6 bases and J dropped 6 bases, with 12 bases sitting between them. The CDR3 is made up of 13 amino acids. From germline, CDR1 is DFQATT and CDR2 SNEGSKA (reference sequence). This CDR3 reads CSAVERGNSPLHF. CDR3 nucleotides: TGCAGTGCCGTTGAAAGGGGTAATTCACCCCTCCACTTT.

This clonotype occurred many times. This chain connects TRBV28 to TRBJ2-7; a possible D gene is TRBD1 (5 bases). V lost 5 bases and J lost 4, with 12 bases in between. CDR1 is MDHEN, CDR2 SYDVKM, per germline. The CDR3 runs 13 residues. The CDR3 protein is CASSAPPGYEQYF. DNA of the CDR3: TGTGCCAGCAGTGCGCCGCCAGGGTACGAGCAGTACTTC.

This clonotype was detected ten times or more. This chain joins TRBV29-1 and TRBJ1-1, with TRBD1 matching 7 bases. Germline CDR1 SQVTM, CDR2 ANQGSEA. The CDR3 has 11 residues. The V segment lost 5 bases and the J segment 7 bases; nucleotides outside the gene matches: 4. CDR3 sequence: CSVPYRGEAFF. In DNA form, the CDR3 reads TGCAGCGTTCCCTACAGGGGTGAAGCTTTCTTT.

This clonotype has at least ten counts. The rearrangement joins TRBV12-3 or TRBV12-4 to TRBJ2-1, with D possibly matching TRBD1 (6 bases). Trimming took 1 base from V and 6 from J, leaving 25 bases between them. The CDR3 has 19 amino acids. CDR3: CASSLDLGAGLIIPNEQFF. DNA for the CDR3: TGTGCCAGCAGTTTAGATCTGGGGGCAGGCCTAATCATCCCCAATGAGCAGTTCTTC.

Many counts were recorded for this clonotype. CDR3 coding DNA: TGCAGTGCTAGAGATCGGGCTAGCGGGGCTGGGTACGAGCAGTACTTC. Translating it yields CSARDRASGAGYEQYF. The chain employs TRBV20-1 and TRBJ2-7; TRBD2 aligns across 9 bases. The ends lost 0 bases at V and 4 bases at J; junction bases unmatched: 10. CDR1 is DFQATT and CDR2 is SNEGSKA in the germline V gene (reference sequence). This CDR3 region has 16 residues.